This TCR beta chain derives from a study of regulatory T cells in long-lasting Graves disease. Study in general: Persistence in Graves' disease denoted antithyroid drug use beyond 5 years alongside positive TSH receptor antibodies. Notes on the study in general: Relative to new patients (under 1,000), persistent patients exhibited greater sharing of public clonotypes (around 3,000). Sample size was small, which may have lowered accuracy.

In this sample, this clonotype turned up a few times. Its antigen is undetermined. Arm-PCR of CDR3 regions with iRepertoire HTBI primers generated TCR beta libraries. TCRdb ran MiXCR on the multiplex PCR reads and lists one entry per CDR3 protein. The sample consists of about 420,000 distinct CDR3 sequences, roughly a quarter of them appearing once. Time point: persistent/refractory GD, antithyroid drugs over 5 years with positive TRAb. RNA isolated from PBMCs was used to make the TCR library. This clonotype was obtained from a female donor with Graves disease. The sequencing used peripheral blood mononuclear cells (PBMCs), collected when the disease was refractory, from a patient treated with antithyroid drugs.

CDR3 in DNA: TGTGCCAGCAGTTACTGGCCCACTAGTTTCGACGGCTACGAGCAGTACTTC. Protein: CASSYWPTSFDGYEQYF. The chain links TRBV6-4 to TRBJ2-7; tentative D call: TRBD2 (5 bases). Germline-derived CDR1 and CDR2 are MRHNA and SNTAGT. This CDR3 is built from 17 residues. V was pared by 5 bases and J by 3 bases, with 23 bases between.